This is a list of T cell receptor beta chains from one sample in a study of blood T cells in healthy people across ages. One entry per CDR3 protein, called by TCRdb with MiXCR from the 5' RACE reads. The sample contains about 1.8 million distinct CDR3 sequences, around half of which appear only once. Sequenced material: blood. The receptors derive from a woman aged 40 to 50 in good health. CDR3s include the opening cysteine and the closing phenylalanine or tryptophan. A D gene is named only where the DNA matches it firmly. Where a row states a size, it is once, few, many or the class of an expanded clone; other rows omit it.

cdr3_aa cdr3_nt v_call clone_size j_call d_call
CASSPTNAGGYEQYF TGTGCCAGCAGCCCGACTAACGCGGGGGGGTACGAGCAGTACTTC TRBV27 NA TRBJ2-7 TRBD2
CASSVGGGTRGEKLFF TGTGCCAGCAGCGTAGGGGGTGGGACACGGGGTGAAAAACTGTTTTTT TRBV9 NA TRBJ1-4 NA
CASRSQVAEKLFF TGTGCCAGCAGAAGTCAGGTGGCTGAAAAACTGTTTTTT TRBV7-2 few TRBJ1-4 NA
CASSAPFLVEQYF TGTGCCAGCAGTGCTCCCTTTTTGGTCGAGCAGTACTTC TRBV28 NA TRBJ2-7 NA
CASSLSETWRQYF TGTGCCAGCAGTTTATCGGAGACATGGAGGCAGTACTTC TRBV28 NA TRBJ2-7 NA
CASSQGPAGGGTDTQYF TGCGCCAGCAGCCAAGGGCCGGCCGGAGGGGGGACAGATACGCAGTATTTT TRBV4-3 NA TRBJ2-3 NA
CASSPSVDEQYF TGTGCCAGCAGCCCCTCGGTCGATGAGCAGTACTTC TRBV7-2 NA TRBJ2-7 NA
CATRGPANEKLFF TGTGCCACCAGGGGACCGGCAAATGAAAAACTGTTTTTT TRBV12-3/TRBV12-4 NA TRBJ1-4 NA
CASTRVRGTQYF TGTGCCAGCACACGGGTTAGGGGGACCCAGTACTTC TRBV2 few TRBJ2-5 NA
CASSKRETPKRSETQYF TGTGCCAGCAGTAAGCGGGAGACACCGAAGCGATCAGAGACCCAGTACTTC TRBV25-1 NA TRBJ2-5 TRBD2
CASSWTTGTGLTYEQYF TGTGCCAGCAGCTGGACGACCGGGACAGGCCTGACCTACGAGCAGTACTTC TRBV27 NA TRBJ2-7 TRBD1
CASSLVSTYGYTF TGTGCCAGCAGCTTAGTATCCACCTATGGCTACACCTTC TRBV7-2 many TRBJ1-2 NA
CSASVPVRYEQYF TGCAGTGCTAGCGTGCCAGTCCGGTACGAGCAGTACTTC TRBV20-1 NA TRBJ2-7 NA
CASSSPRDSDEQYF TGTGCCAGCAGTTCCCCCCGGGACAGCGACGAGCAGTACTTC TRBV28 NA TRBJ2-7 TRBD1
CASSLRLSATDTQYF TGCGCCAGCAGCTTGAGGTTGAGCGCTACAGATACGCAGTATTTT TRBV5-1 few TRBJ2-3 NA
CASSLRHKQGTQPQHF TGTGCCAGCTCACTCAGACATAAACAGGGTACTCAGCCCCAGCATTTT TRBV18 NA TRBJ1-5 NA
CASSLTGHLNEKLFF TGTGCCAGCAGCTTGACGGGACACCTAAATGAAAAACTGTTTTTT TRBV5-5 once TRBJ1-4 NA
CATSDSGQTRRYF TGTGCCACCAGTGATTCGGGGCAGACGAGGAGGTATTTT TRBV24-1 NA TRBJ2-3 NA
CASTGVSTYEQYF TGTGCCAGCACCGGGGTCTCAACCTACGAGCAGTACTTC TRBV12-3/TRBV12-4 few TRBJ2-7 NA
CASRWLASDGTQYF TGTGCCAGCCGATGGCTAGCGTCGGATGGAACGCAGTATTTT TRBV6-6 NA TRBJ2-3 NA
CASSFSGQLLYGYTF TGTGCCAGCAGCTTTTCGGGACAGCTACTCTATGGCTACACCTTC TRBV7-8 NA TRBJ1-2 TRBD1
CSAPGAGLQETQYF TGCAGTGCCCCCGGGGCAGGCCTTCAAGAGACCCAGTACTTC TRBV20-1 few TRBJ2-5 NA
CASSLTTVLNSETQYF TGTGCCAGCAGCTTAACGACAGTACTTAATTCGGAGACCCAGTACTTC TRBV7-2 few TRBJ2-5 NA
CASSLSLGGEQYF TGTGCCAGCAGCTTGTCGTTAGGAGGGGAGCAGTACTTC TRBV5-6 few TRBJ2-7 NA
CASSFSQIQQYF TGTGCCAGCAGTTTCTCCCAGATACAGCAGTACTTC TRBV28 few TRBJ2-5 NA
CASSFTRSNEQFF TGTGCCAGCAGCTTCACACGGAGCAATGAGCAGTTCTTC TRBV7-2 many TRBJ2-1 NA
CASSQDTPWATQSYEQYF TGCGCCAGCAGCCAAGACACCCCGTGGGCCACTCAATCCTACGAGCAGTACTTC TRBV4-1 NA TRBJ2-7 NA
CSVGLSTDTQYF TGCAGCGTGGGACTGAGCACAGATACGCAGTATTTT TRBV29-1 many TRBJ2-3 NA
CASSLWGQNTEAFF TGTGCCAGCAGCTTGTGGGGACAGAACACTGAAGCTTTCTTT TRBV7-2 NA TRBJ1-1 NA
CASSQRLDQTQYF TGTGCCAGCAGCCAACGACTAGACCAAACGCAGTATTTT TRBV7-2 few TRBJ2-3 NA
CASSNRATYGYTF TGTGCCAGCAGCAACAGGGCTACTTATGGCTACACCTTC TRBV12-3/TRBV12-4 NA TRBJ1-2 NA
CASSFKRWTEQFF TGTGCCAGCAGTTTTAAACGGTGGACGGAGCAGTTCTTC TRBV6-5 NA TRBJ2-1 NA